This TCR beta chain was recorded in a study of T cell responses to AZD1222 COVID-19 vaccine. Repertoires were generated with immunoSEQ multiplex PCR, while TCRdb's copy carries only in-frame clones and drops some. This sample has 45,000 to 70,000 clones, with roughly 90% found just once. Germline V gene sequence: CDR1 SGHTA, CDR2 FQGNSA. Trimming removed 5 bases from V and 6 bases from J, with 11 bases in between. The CDR3 runs to 13 residues. Pooled samples include second doses given at about 4 or 12 weeks. In this sample, this clone turned up a few times. Antigen unknown. General study points: Donors were mostly white British, more females; clonal diversity possibly underestimated.

The source of this sequence is an adult who received the AZD1222 COVID-19 vaccine. This sequence joins TRBV7-2 and TRBJ2-1; TRBD1 or TRBD2 may be the D gene (5 bases each). The sequencing here drew on peripheral blood, taken 28 days after the second AZD1222 dose. The CDR3 nucleotides read TGTGCCAGCAGCCGCCGGGGCTTCAATGAGCAGTTCTTC. This encodes CASSRRGFNEQFF.